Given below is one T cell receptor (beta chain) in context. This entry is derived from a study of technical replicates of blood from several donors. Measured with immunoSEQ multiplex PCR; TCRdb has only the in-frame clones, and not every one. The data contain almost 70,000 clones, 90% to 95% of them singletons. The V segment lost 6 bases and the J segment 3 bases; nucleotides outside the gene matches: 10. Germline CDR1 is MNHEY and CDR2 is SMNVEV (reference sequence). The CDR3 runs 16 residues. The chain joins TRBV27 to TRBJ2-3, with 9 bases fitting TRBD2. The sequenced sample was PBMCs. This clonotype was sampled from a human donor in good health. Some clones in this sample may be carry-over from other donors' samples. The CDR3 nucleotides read TGTGCCAGCAGACCTAGGAGCGGGGGGAGGACAGATACGCAGTATTTT. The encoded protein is CASRPRSGGRTDTQYF.